This T cell receptor (beta chain) was sequenced for a study of T cells in Graves' hyperthyroidism and ophthalmopathy. Amplification yielded TCR beta CDR3 regions, with RNA transcripts as the source. The primer set for the first-round RT-PCR of the TCR CDR3 was HTBI. TCRdb reanalysed the multiplex PCR reads using MiXCR and keeps one entry per CDR3 protein. The sample consists of some 740,000 distinct CDR3 sequences, 14% of them appearing once. In this sample, this clonotype turned up many times. This CDR3 region has 12 residues. From germline, CDR1 is LGHDT and CDR2 YNNKEL (reference sequence). V shed 2 bases, J shed 10 bases, and the junction held 0 bases outside the gene matches.

The receptor's source is a young woman with Graves' hyperthyroidism. Material for sequencing was blood. This rearrangement joins TRBV3-1 to TRBJ2-1; 9 bases agree with TRBD2. The CDR3 DNA follows: TGTGCCAGCAGCCAAACTAGCGGGGAGCAGTTCTTC. It specifies CASSQTSGEQFF.